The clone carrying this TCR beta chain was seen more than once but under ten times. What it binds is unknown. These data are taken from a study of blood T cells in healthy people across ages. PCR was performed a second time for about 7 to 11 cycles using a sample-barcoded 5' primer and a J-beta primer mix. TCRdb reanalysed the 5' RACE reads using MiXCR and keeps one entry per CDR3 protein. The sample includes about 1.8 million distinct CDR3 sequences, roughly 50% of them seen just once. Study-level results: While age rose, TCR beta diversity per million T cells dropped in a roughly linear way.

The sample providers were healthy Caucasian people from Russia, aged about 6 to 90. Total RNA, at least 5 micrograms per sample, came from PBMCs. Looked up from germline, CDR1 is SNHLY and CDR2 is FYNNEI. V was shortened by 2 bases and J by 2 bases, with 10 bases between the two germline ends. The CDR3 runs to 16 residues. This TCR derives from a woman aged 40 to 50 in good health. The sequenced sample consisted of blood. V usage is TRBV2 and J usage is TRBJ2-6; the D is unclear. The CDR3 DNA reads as TGTGCCAGCAGTGAACCGTTCAGGACTGGGGCCAACGTCCTGACTTTC. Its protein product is CASSEPFRTGANVLTF.